The sequence of this TCR beta chain was determined in a study of cytomegalovirus exposure and HLA in healthy donors. Findings of the study overall: Being productive about 90% or about 30% of the time was typical of most TCR beta V segments in an earlier analysis.

The PCR was carried out with 60 Vbeta primers and 13 Jbeta primers. Method: immunoSEQ multiplex PCR; TCRdb's copy keeps in-frame clones and lacks some. The repertoire holds 100,000 or so clones, with around 72% as singletons. V dropped 4 bases and J dropped 1; count of bases not matched to a gene: 2. Germline V gene data show CDR1 as SGHTA and CDR2 as FQGNSA. The CDR3 covers 15 residues. This clone was seen only a few times. Its antigen is unidentified. This receptor was identified in a man between 40 and 49 years old in good health and CMV-seronegative. This chain joins TRBV7-2 and TRBJ1-5; 9 bases line up with TRBD1. The sequencing sample was made of PBMCs. In nucleotides, the CDR3 is TGTGCCAGCAGCTCGGGACAGGGCAGCAATCAGCCCCAGCATTTT. Its translation: CASSSGQGSNQPQHF.